The next 13 T cell receptor beta chains were all read from a single sample in a study of shared clonotypes between healthy human individuals (dated by TCRdb to the early 2020s). Libraries came from the immunoSEQ multiplex PCR assay. TCRdb holds this immuneACCESS table with in-frame rearrangements only. Some clones are missing; in checked studies, unresolved V genes explain under half, and the rest has no known cause. This sample has about 600,000 clones in its table, and roughly 97% of those were observed once. About 0.06% of the sample lies in the top ten. Sequenced: naive CD4+ T cells sorted from blood. The sample's cell subset or site label, decoded: CD45RA+ positively selected. The receptor source for this set is a woman in her twenties or thirties in good health.

The DNA for the CDR3 is TGTGCCAGCAGTGAAGCGCTGAAGGGGGCAGGAGCGGGGACTGAAGCTTTCTTT. Encoded protein: CASSEALKGAGAGTEAFF. The V and J genes are TRBV2 and TRBJ1-1; 7 bases align to TRBD1. CDR1 and CDR2 from the germline V gene are SNHLY and FYNNEI. This CDR3 is built from 18 residues. V lost 0 bases, J lost 5 bases, and 15 bases stayed unmatched.

This clone has just one count. V usage is TRBV2 and J usage is TRBJ1-2, with D possibly matching TRBD1 (5 bases). CDR3 length equals 13 residues. CDR1 and CDR2 (germline): SNHLY, FYNNEI. With 6 bases removed from V and 4 bases from J, the gap between germline ends came to 12 bases. CDR3 nucleotide sequence: TGTGCCAGCAGCATAGGGACCACCTATGGCTACACCTTC. It codes for CASSIGTTYGYTF.

The chain is built from TRBV28 and TRBJ2-2, with unresolved D. Germline CDR1 and CDR2: MDHEN and SYDVKM. V was pared by 2 bases and J by 7 bases, with 5 bases between. This CDR3 is 12 amino acids long. CDR3 bases: TGTGCCAGCAGTTTAGAAATCGGGGAGCTGTTTTTT. Translating gives CASSLEIGELFF.

This sequence joins TRBV28 and TRBJ1-6; tentatively, D is TRBD1 (5 bases). The CDR3 extends over 17 amino acids. Trimming cost V 4 bases and J 9 bases, with 22 bases left between them. In germline, CDR1 is MDHEN, CDR2 SYDVKM. Written as DNA, the CDR3 is TGTGCCAGCAGTTCCCCCCCTCAGGGATTTTCCAGTTCACCCCTCCACTTT. Translated: CASSSPPQGFSSSPLHF.

The CDR3 here is CASGDSTDNEQFF. The CDR3 DNA reads as TGCGCCAGCGGGGACTCTACAGACAATGAGCAGTTCTTC. V usage is TRBV5-1 and J usage is TRBJ2-1, with a weak D call TRBD2 (6 bases). Germline V CDR1 and CDR2: SGHRS, YFSETQ. V dropped 7 bases and J dropped 5 bases, with 13 bases sitting between them. This CDR3 comprises 13 residues. The full variable domain, completed using reference TRBV5-1 and TRBJ2-1, is KAGVTQTPRYLIKTRGQQVTLSCSPISGHRSVSWYQQTPGQGLQFLFEYFSETQRNKGNFPGRFSGRQFSNSRSEMNVSTLELGDSALYLCASGDSTDNEQFFGPGTRLTVL.

The chain combines TRBV27 with TRBJ2-2; D might be TRBD2 (5 bases). The V gene lost 7 bases and the J gene lost 3 bases, with 9 bases spanning the gap. The CDR3 has 13 residues. CDR1 and CDR2 (germline): MNHEY, SMNVEV (reference sequence). CDR3 loop: CASKRGYTGELFF. The CDR3 DNA reads TGTGCCAGCAAACGAGGGTACACCGGGGAGCTGTTTTTT.

The chain has TRBV28 and TRBJ1-2, with 7 bases that match TRBD1. V lost 6 bases, J lost 10 bases, and 8 bases stayed unmatched. The CDR3 consists of 12 residues. The germline V gene has CDR1 MDHEN and CDR2 SYDVKM. DNA for the CDR3: TGTGCCAGCAGGGCCGGGACAGTGGTCTACACCTTC. Its protein is CASRAGTVVYTF.

This sequence joins TRBV28 and TRBJ2-7; D unclear. Germline CDR1 and CDR2: MDHEN and SYDVKM. Trimming took 6 bases from V and 5 from J, leaving 14 bases between them. The CDR3 totals 13 residues. The CDR3 loop reads CASRPTTSHEQYF. DNA of the CDR3: TGTGCCAGCAGACCGACCACATCCCACGAGCAGTACTTC.

This clone was seen just once. V gene TRBV11-2 combines with J gene TRBJ2-7; 9 nucleotides match TRBD1. The germline CDR1 and CDR2 sequences are SGHAT and FQNNGV. Trimming cost V 1 base and J 9 bases; bases outside gene matches: 16. This CDR3 region has 17 residues. This chain's CDR3 is CASSLAGQGTTSWGQYF. CDR3 in DNA: TGTGCCAGCAGCTTAGCCGGACAGGGGACTACGAGCTGGGGGCAGTACTTC. Complete variable domain (other parts from reference TRBV11-2 and TRBJ2-7): EAGVAQSPRYKIIEKRQSVAFWCNPISGHATLYWYQQILGQGPKLLIQFQNNGVVDDSQLPKDRFSAERLKGVDSTLKIQPAKLEDSAVYLCASSLAGQGTTSWGQYFGPGTRLTVT.

The J gene is TRBJ1-1, the V gene TRBV11-3; possible D gene TRBD1, 5 bases. CDR3 length: 14 residues. Germline V gene sequence: CDR1 SGHNT, CDR2 YENEEA. The V gene lost 3 bases and the J gene lost 3 bases, with 11 bases spanning the gap. CDR3 DNA sequence: TGTGCCAGCAGCTTGGGGGGAGGCGACACTGAAGCTTTCTTT. Residues: CASSLGGGDTEAFF. The full variable domain, with the rest looked up from reference TRBV11-3 and TRBJ1-1, is EAGVVQSPRYKIIEKKQPVAFWCNPISGHNTLYWYLQNLGQGPELLIRYENEEAVDDSQLPKDRFSAERLKGVDSTLKIQPAELGDSAVYLCASSLGGGDTEAFFGQGTRLTVV.

The chain links TRBV7-9 to TRBJ1-2; no clear D. Germline V gives CDR1 SEHNR, CDR2 FQNEAQ (reference sequence). V lost 1 base and J lost 10, with 16 bases in between. The CDR3 consists of 14 residues. The chain's CDR3 is CASSLEDHITDYTF. DNA of the CDR3: TGTGCCAGCAGCTTAGAGGACCATATCACGGACTACACCTTC.

V is TRBV5-1 and J is TRBJ2-7; D could derive from TRBD1 or TRBD2 (6 bases each). From germline, CDR1 is SGHRS and CDR2 YFSETQ. This CDR3 spans 15 amino acids. The V end was cut by 0 bases, the J end by 7 bases, with 17 bases between. The CDR3 loop is CASSLAGGNGGEQYF. The CDR3 DNA is TGCGCCAGCAGCTTGGCTGGGGGCAATGGAGGGGAGCAGTACTTC.

This clone was observed a single time. The rearrangement joins TRBV28 to TRBJ2-7; 9 bases match TRBD2. With V trimmed by 5 bases and J by 3 bases, 8 bases remained unmatched. CDR1 and CDR2 (germline): MDHEN, SYDVKM. The CDR3 runs 15 residues. CDR3 nucleotides: TGTGCCAGCAGTCCCGCTAGCGGGACAGTCTACGAGCAGTACTTC. This sequence encodes CASSPASGTVYEQYF. Full variable domain (outside the CDR3, taken from reference TRBV28 and TRBJ2-7): DVKVTQSSRYLVKRTGEKVFLECVQDMDHENMFWYRQDPGLGLRLIYFSYDVKMKEKGDIPEGYSVSREKKERFSLILESASTNQTSMYLCASSPASGTVYEQYFGPGTRLTVT.